Listed below are T cell receptor beta chains from one sample, sequenced in a study of read filtering for tumor transcriptome and immune sequencing. In TCRdb, the reads were re-called with MiXCR into one record per CDR3 protein. The sample consists of 100,000 to 150,000 distinct CDR3 sequences, roughly 13% of them appearing once. The sample comprised a population of CD138-negative cells sorted from bone marrow. Receptors were obtained from a donor at least 40 years old with multiple myeloma. Both conserved end residues are part of each CDR3. Fields, in order: V gene, clone size, CDR3 protein. Some rows mark clone size as missing; the rest say once, few, many or name a class of expanded clone.

TRBV7-2,many,CASSAQSHVYGYTF
TRBV15,many,CATSWGGTSTDTQYF
TRBV7-8,many,CASSLRLAGGPDTQYF
TRBV23-1,-,CASSQPMDSTDTQYF
TRBV19,-,CASSPRDRGPDTEAFF
TRBV11-2,many,CASSPFGGGTYEQYF
TRBV4-2,many,CASSQESSAGTSPLHF
TRBV27,many,CASSLSYRVDSPLHF
TRBV5-4,many,CASSATSSSYNEQFF
TRBV7-9,many,CASSPRTGATTDTQYF
TRBV5-5,many,CASSWSPGTLSGEQYF
TRBV20-1,many,CSAIFREDGYTF
TRBV13,many,CASSLGLFGEKLFF
TRBV5-6,few,CASSLRLANFQETQYF
TRBV3-1,many,CASSQDVASGSTQYF
TRBV4-1,-,CASSRVGPMGTEALF
TRBV12-3/TRBV12-4,many,CASSLMGNEQFF
TRBV6-6,many,CASGDNSYEQYF
TRBV4-1,many,CASSQGPSGTLNIYEQFF
TRBV11-2,few,CASSPPIRLRGEQYF
TRBV10-2,few,CASSEGRGGLAGARPQETQYF
TRBV3-1,many,CASSPITGGLAATTYEQYF
TRBV10-3,many,CAISESGLDGTDTQYF
TRBV12-3/TRBV12-4,many,CASSLVVTSGKETQYF
TRBV5-1,many,CASTYGTGAYEQYF
TRBV20-1,-,CSARDLSPSGSRTEQFF
TRBV19,many,CASSIIGTSNEQFF
TRBV7-9,many,CASRRTSRSNEQFF
TRBV14,few,CASSRLAGAASSYNAQFF
TRBV20-1,many,CSAGDGRRYEQYF
TRBV5-1,many,CASSLGWNGELFF
TRBV5-1,many,CASSLALTGENNEQFF
TRBV3-1,-,CASSQAPLARGPGELFF
TRBV4-1,many,CASSQSSGPYEQYF
TRBV29-1,many,CSVDSRNNEQFF
TRBV7-2,-,CASSLRSGTSGRRETQYF
TRBV27,many,CASGDTGSPLHF
TRBV10-3,many,CAISDRADYGYTF